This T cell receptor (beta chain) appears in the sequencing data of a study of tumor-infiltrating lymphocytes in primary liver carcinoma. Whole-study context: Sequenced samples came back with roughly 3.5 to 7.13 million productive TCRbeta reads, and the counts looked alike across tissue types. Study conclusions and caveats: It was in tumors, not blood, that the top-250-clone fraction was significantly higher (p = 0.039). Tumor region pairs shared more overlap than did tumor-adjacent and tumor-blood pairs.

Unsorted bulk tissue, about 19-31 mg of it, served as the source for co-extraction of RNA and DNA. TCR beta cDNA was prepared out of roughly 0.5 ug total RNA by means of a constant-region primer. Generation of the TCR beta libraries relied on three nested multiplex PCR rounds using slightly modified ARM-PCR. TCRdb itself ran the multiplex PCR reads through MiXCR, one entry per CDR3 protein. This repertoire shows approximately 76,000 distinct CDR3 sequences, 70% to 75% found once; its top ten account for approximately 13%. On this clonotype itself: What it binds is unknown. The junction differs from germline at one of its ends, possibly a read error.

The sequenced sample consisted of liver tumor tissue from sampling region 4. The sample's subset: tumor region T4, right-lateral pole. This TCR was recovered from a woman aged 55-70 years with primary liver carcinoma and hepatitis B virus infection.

The CDR3 loop reads CASSQGRGPNTGELFF. CDR3 in DNA: TGCGCCAGCAGCCAGGGGAGGGGACCAAACACCGGGGAGCTGTTTTTT. V usage is TRBV12-3 or TRBV12-4 and J usage is TRBJ2-2; D is perhaps TRBD2 (7 bases). This CDR3 is 16 amino acids long.